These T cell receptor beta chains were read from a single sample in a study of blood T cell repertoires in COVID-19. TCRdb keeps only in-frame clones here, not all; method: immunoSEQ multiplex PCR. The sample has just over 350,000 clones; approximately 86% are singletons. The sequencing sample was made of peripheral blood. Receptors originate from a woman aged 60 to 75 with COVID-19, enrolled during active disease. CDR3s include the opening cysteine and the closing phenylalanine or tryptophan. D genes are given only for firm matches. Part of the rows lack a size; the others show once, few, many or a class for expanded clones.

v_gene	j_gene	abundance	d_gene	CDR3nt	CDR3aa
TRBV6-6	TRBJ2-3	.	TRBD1	TGTGCCAGCAGTTTCGGACAGGGAGCCACAGATACGCAGTATTTT	CASSFGQGATDTQYF
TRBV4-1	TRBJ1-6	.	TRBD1	TGCGCCAGCAGCCATAGGACAGGGGGCGATAATTCACCCCTCCACTTT	CASSHRTGGDNSPLHF
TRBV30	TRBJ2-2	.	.	TGTGCCTGGAGTGTGGCCCTTCCCGGGGAGCTGTTTTTT	CAWSVALPGELFF
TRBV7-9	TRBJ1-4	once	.	TGTGCCAGCAGCCCAGGGGTTGCAACTAATGAAAAACTGTTTTTT	CASSPGVATNEKLFF
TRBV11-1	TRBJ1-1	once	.	TGTGCCAGCAGCTTACAGGGAGGGGTCACTGAAGCTTTCTTT	CASSLQGGVTEAFF
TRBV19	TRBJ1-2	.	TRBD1	TGTGCCAGTAGTATCGGACAGGGGGTTCCTCGTGACTTC	CASSIGQGVPRDF
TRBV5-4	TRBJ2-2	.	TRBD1	TGTGCCAGCAGCGGCGGACAGGGGGAGACCGGGGAGCTGTTTTTT	CASSGGQGETGELFF
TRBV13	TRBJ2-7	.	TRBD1	TGTGCCAGCAGAGCCGGGACAGTTGATCTCGAGCAGTACTTC	CASRAGTVDLEQYF
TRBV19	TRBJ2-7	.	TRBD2	TGTGCCAGTACCATAAGCGGGGGAGCGGGGGAGATCTACGAGCAGTACTTC	CASTISGGAGEIYEQYF
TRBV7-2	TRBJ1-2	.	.	TGTGCCATCCCGCTAACTAACTATGGCTACACCTTC	CAIPLTNYGYTF
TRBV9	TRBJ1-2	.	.	TGTGCCAGCAGCGTCCGACAGAGCCGGTACTCTAACTATGGCTACACCTTC	CASSVRQSRYSNYGYTF
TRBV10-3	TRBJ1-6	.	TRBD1	TGTGCCATCAGCACAGGGGTGGCCGAACATTCACCCCTCCACTTT	CAISTGVAEHSPLHF
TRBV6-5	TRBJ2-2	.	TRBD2	TGTGCCAGCTCGCTGGGGGGTCGGGAGGCCGGGGAGCTGTTTTTT	CASSLGGREAGELFF
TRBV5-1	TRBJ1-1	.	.	TGCGCCAGCAGCTTGGAAAGTAGAGTGAACACTGAAGCTTTCTTT	CASSLESRVNTEAFF
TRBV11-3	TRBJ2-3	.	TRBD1	TGTGCCAGCAGCTTAGGGGTCAGGGGGCACCCACACACAGATACGCAGTATTTT	CASSLGVRGHPHTDTQYF
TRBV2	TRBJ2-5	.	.	TGTGCCAGCTTGGGCCAATCATCGGCCCAGTACTTC	CASLGQSSAQYF
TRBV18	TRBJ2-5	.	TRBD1	TGTGCCAGCTCACCGGGACAGGGTTCAGAGACCCAGTACTTC	CASSPGQGSETQYF
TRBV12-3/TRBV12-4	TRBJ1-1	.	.	TGTGCCAGTAGTTTTTCAGGGAACACTGAAGCTTTCTTT	CASSFSGNTEAFF
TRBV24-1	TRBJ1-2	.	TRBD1	TGTGCCACCCAAAACGGACAGGGGACCAACTATGGCTACACCTTC	CATQNGQGTNYGYTF
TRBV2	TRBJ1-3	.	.	TGTGCCAGCAAAGCCACCTCTGGAAACACCATATATTTT	CASKATSGNTIYF
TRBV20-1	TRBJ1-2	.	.	TGCAGTGCTAGTACTTGGGGGGGAAGTCATGGCTACACCTTC	CSASTWGGSHGYTF
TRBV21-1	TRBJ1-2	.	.	TGTGCCAGCAGCAAAGTTCAGGGAGGATCTAACTATGGCTACACCTTC	CASSKVQGGSNYGYTF
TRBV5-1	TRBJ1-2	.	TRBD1	TGCGCCAGCAGCTCTACAGGGGGAGAGCATGGCTACACCTTC	CASSSTGGEHGYTF
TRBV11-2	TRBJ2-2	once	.	TGTGCCAGCAGCTTAAGGAGCGGGGGGGAGCTGTTTTTT	CASSLRSGGELFF
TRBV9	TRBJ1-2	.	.	TGTGCCAGCAGCCCTCCCTGGGGCATTCCCTATGGCTACACCTTC	CASSPPWGIPYGYTF
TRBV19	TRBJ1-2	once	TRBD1	TGTGCCAGTAGTGTCGGGACAGGGGGCGGCTATGGCTACACCTTC	CASSVGTGGGYGYTF
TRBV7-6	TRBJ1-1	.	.	TGTGCCAGCAGTCGGGACACCAACACTGAAGCTTTCTTT	CASSRDTNTEAFF
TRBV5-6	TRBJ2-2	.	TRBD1	TGTGCCAGCAGCTTCCGGGACAGGGTGAACACCGGGGAGCTGTTTTTT	CASSFRDRVNTGELFF
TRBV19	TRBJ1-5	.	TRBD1	TGTGCCAGTAGTGTACAGGGGAGCAATCAGCCCCAGCATTTT	CASSVQGSNQPQHF
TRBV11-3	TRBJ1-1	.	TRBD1	TGTGCCAGCAGGAACAGGGGGGAAAACACTGAAGCTTTCTTT	CASRNRGENTEAFF
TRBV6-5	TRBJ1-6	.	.	TGTGCCAGCAGTCAGGGGCCCGCGGCCCTCCACTTT	CASSQGPAALHF
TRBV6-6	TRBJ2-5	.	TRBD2	TGTGCCAGCAGTTACTCGATTACGGGGACTAAGGAGACCCAGTACTTC	CASSYSITGTKETQYF
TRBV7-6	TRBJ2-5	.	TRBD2	TGTGCCAGCAGCTTAGTTCCCTGGGGGAGAGCGGGGGAGGAGACCCAGTACTTC	CASSLVPWGRAGEETQYF
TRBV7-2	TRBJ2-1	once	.	TGTGCCAGCAGCATAGGACGGAGATTGTACAATGAGCAGTTCTTC	CASSIGRRLYNEQFF
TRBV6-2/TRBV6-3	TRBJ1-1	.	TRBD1	TGTGCCAGCAGTTACTCGACAGGGGCCACTGAAGCTTTCTTT	CASSYSTGATEAFF
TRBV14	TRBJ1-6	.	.	TGTGCCAGCAGCCAAGATCCCGGTTTCGATTCACCCCTCCACTTT	CASSQDPGFDSPLHF
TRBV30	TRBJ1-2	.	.	TGTGCCTGGAGTGTAACGGCCGGCAGGGCTCTAGGCTACACCTTC	CAWSVTAGRALGYTF
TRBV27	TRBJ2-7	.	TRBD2	TGTGCCAGCCTGAGTAGCGGGGGGGCCGGAGAGCAGTACTTC	CASLSSGGAGEQYF
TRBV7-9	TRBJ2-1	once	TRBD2	TGTGCCAGCAGCCCGGGGACTAGCGGGGGTCGTGGGCAGTTCTTC	CASSPGTSGGRGQFF
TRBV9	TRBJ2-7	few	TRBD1	TGTGCCAGCAGCGTAGAACAGGGGAGCTCCTACGAGCAGTACTTC	CASSVEQGSSYEQYF
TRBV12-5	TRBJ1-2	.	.	TGTGCTAGTGGTTTGGTACCGGGCGGGAAAGCTAACTATGGCTACACCTTC	CASGLVPGGKANYGYTF